This TCR beta chain stems from a study of cytomegalovirus exposure and HLA in healthy donors. Notes on the study in general: Altogether, 170 or so TCR beta chains were recorded as cytomegalovirus-associated.

Turning to this clone: Its antigen is unidentified.

V was trimmed by 3 bases and J by 0 bases, leaving 5 bases between them. The V gene's germline CDR1 is LNHDA and CDR2 SQIVND (reference sequence). This CDR3 region has 13 residues. The PCR contained 60 Vbeta and 13 Jbeta primers. Original processing notes: The count from a later analysis was 65 million to 90 million unique TCR beta chains, 9 million to 12 million of them shared. Method: immunoSEQ multiplex PCR; TCRdb's copy keeps in-frame clones and lacks some. D and trimming come from the DNA, and the V and J calls and clone size come from that table. The table lists 120,000 to 150,000 clones, around three quarters of them singletons.

The chain combines TRBV19 with TRBJ1-1; D not certain. The TCR was taken from a woman in her thirties or forties in good health and CMV-seropositive. The source material was PBMCs. The CDR3 coding sequence is TGTGCCAGTAGTATTTCTGTGAACACTGAAGCTTTCTTT. Translating gives CASSISVNTEAFF.